A selection of T cell receptor beta chains follows, all from one sample in a study of T cell responses to AZD1222 COVID-19 vaccine. The data were produced by immunoSEQ multiplex PCR, yet TCRdb's version contains in-frame clones alone and is incomplete. The sample holds some 150,000 clones, approximately 93% seen once. Source: peripheral blood, taken on day 0 of MenACWY control vaccination. The source is an adult in good health. The CDR3 runs from the conserved cysteine through the conserved F or W. Fields, in order: J gene, V gene, clone size, D gene, CDR3 DNA, CDR3 protein. The D gene is left open where the match is weak. Some rows mark clone size as missing; the rest say once, few, many or name a class of expanded clone.

>TRBJ1-4|TRBV3-1/TRBV3-2|-|-
TGTGCCAGCAGCCTCAGGGAAAAACTGTTTTTT
CASSLREKLFF
>TRBJ1-5|TRBV6-1|once|-
TGTGCCAGCAGTGAACTTAGCAATCAGCCCCAGCATTTT
CASSELSNQPQHF
>TRBJ1-1|TRBV2|-|-
TGTGCCAGCAGTAGGGCGACTGAAGCTTTCTTT
CASSRATEAFF
>TRBJ1-3|TRBV7-2|once|-
TGTGCCAGCAGCCCTCTGCGGGGGTACTCTGGAAACACCATATATTTT
CASSPLRGYSGNTIYF
>TRBJ2-5|TRBV5-5|-|-
TGTGCCAGCAGCGCACCGGGACTTAGTGAGACCCAGTACTTC
CASSAPGLSETQYF
>TRBJ2-1|TRBV10-3|once|TRBD2
TGTGCCATCAATAGCGGGAGTAGCATATACAATGAGCAGTTCTTC
CAINSGSSIYNEQFF
>TRBJ1-5|TRBV28|-|-
TGTGCCAGCAGTTCTCAGCCCCAGCATTTT
CASSSQPQHF
>TRBJ1-3|TRBV13|few|-
TGTGCCAGCAGCTTCGCCGCTAACTCTGGAAACACCATATATTTT
CASSFAANSGNTIYF
>TRBJ1-6|TRBV2|-|-
TGTGCCAGCAGTGAGGAGGGAACGCGGTCACCCCTCCACTTT
CASSEEGTRSPLHF
>TRBJ1-6|TRBV6-5|-|TRBD1
TGTGCCAGCAGTTACCGGGACAGGGCTAATTCACCCCTCCACTTT
CASSYRDRANSPLHF
>TRBJ1-2|TRBV6-5|-|-
TGTGCCAGCAGTCGGACAGCTTATGGCTACACCTTC
CASSRTAYGYTF
>TRBJ2-6|TRBV28|once|-
TGTGCCAGCAGTTTAAGGAGGACAGACTTCTCTGGGGCCAACGTCCTGACTTTC
CASSLRRTDFSGANVLTF
>TRBJ1-5|TRBV19|-|-
TGTGCCAGTAGTGTAATGGACGGATCAAATCAGCCCCAGCATTTT
CASSVMDGSNQPQHF
>TRBJ2-7|TRBV11-2|-|TRBD2
TGTGCCAGCAGCTTAGTTCGAGCGGGGGGCTCCTACGAGCAGTACTTC
CASSLVRAGGSYEQYF
>TRBJ1-1|TRBV7-8|-|-
TGTGCCAGCAGCAGCTCGGGGGGCACTGAAGCTTTCTTT
CASSSSGGTEAFF
>TRBJ1-1|TRBV19|-|-
TGTGCCAGTGGAGTCAGGGAGTTCACTGAAGCTTTCTTT
CASGVREFTEAFF
>TRBJ1-1|TRBV12-3/TRBV12-4|-|-
TGTGCCAGCAGTTTCCAGGTGCACAGTGAAGCTTTCTTT
CASSFQVHSEAFF